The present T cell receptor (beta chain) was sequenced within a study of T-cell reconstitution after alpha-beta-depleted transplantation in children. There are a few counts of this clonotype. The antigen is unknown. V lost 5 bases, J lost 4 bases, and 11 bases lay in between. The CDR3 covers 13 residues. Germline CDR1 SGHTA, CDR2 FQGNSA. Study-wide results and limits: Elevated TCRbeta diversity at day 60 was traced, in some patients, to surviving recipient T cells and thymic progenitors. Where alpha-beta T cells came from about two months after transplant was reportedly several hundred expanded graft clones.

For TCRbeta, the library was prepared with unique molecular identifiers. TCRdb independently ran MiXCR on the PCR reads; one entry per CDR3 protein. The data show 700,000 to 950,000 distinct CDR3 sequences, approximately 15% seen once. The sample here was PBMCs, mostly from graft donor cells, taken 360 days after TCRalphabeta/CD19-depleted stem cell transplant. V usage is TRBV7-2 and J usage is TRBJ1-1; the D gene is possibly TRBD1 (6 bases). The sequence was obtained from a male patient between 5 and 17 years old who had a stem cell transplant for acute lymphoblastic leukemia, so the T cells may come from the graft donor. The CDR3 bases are TGTGCCAGCAGCGAGACAGGTCCCACTGAAGCTTTCTTT. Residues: CASSETGPTEAFF.